Below are 7 T cell receptor beta chains sequenced from a single sample in a study of blood T cell repertoires in COVID-19. Sequencing was performed with immunoSEQ multiplex PCR; in TCRdb, only in-frame clones are kept and a portion is missing. In the table there are fewer than 250,000 clones, about 93% of which are singletons. Sequencing was performed on peripheral blood. The source is a man aged 25 to 45 with COVID-19, enrolled during active disease.

The CDR3 sequence is CASSPPGTGGAKTQYF. CDR3 sequence (DNA): TGCGCCAGCAGCCCGCCCGGGACAGGGGGCGCGAAGACCCAGTACTTC. This sequence joins TRBV5-1 and TRBJ2-5, with 12 bases matching TRBD1. Germline-derived CDR1 and CDR2 are SGHRS and YFSETQ. Trimming removed 4 bases from V and 6 bases from J; junction bases left unmatched: 10. This CDR3 is built from 16 residues.

This clone was observed once. The chain's CDR3 is CASSVIAGALQETQYF. CDR3 bases: TGTGCCAGTAGTGTAATAGCGGGGGCCCTCCAAGAGACCCAGTACTTC. V is TRBV19 and J is TRBJ2-5; 9 bases are a match to TRBD2. CDR3 size: 16 residues. The V and J ends lost 5 bases and 1 base, in that order; junction bases with no gene match: 8. Germline V CDR1 and CDR2: LNHDA, SQIVND (reference sequence).

V is TRBV21-1 and J is TRBJ1-4; the DNA was not used to check the table's D call, TRBD1. TRBV21-1 is tagged as a pseudogene. There are 14 residues in the CDR3. The CDR3 here is CARDFFGHAEKLFF. CDR3 bases: TGTGCCAGGGATTTCTTTGGGCATGCCGAAAAACTGTTTTTT.

The V and J genes are TRBV5-5 and TRBJ1-5; no definite D call. The CDR3 consists of 13 residues. Germline values: CDR1 SGHKS, CDR2 YYEKEE (reference sequence). V lost 0 bases to trimming and J lost 4 bases, with 5 bases between them. The CDR3 protein is CASSLDLNQPQHF. CDR3 DNA sequence: TGTGCCAGCAGCTTGGACCTAAATCAGCCCCAGCATTTT.

This clone is a singleton in its sample. The genes are TRBV5-5 and TRBJ1-1; tentative D call: TRBD1 (5 bases). V lost 0 bases and J lost 6, with 18 bases in between. Germline V CDR1 and CDR2: SGHKS, YYEKEE (reference sequence). The CDR3 runs 16 residues. CDR3 DNA: TGTGCCAGCAGCTTGGAGGAGATAGTCCTGGGGCCTGAAGCTTTCTTT. The encoded protein is CASSLEEIVLGPEAFF.

The genes are TRBV5-1 and TRBJ1-4; D not certain. The CDR3 is 14 residues long. Trimming pared 6 bases from V and 5 bases from J, leaving 14 bases between. CDR1 SGHRS and CDR2 YFSETQ come from the germline V gene. CDR3 in DNA: TGCGCCAGCAAGGACGGGGTTGGGAATGAAAAACTGTTTTTT. The encoded protein is CASKDGVGNEKLFF.

The chain carries TRBV11-3 and TRBJ1-1; the D gene is possibly TRBD1 (5 bases). The V end was cut by 0 bases, the J end by 7 bases, with 18 bases between. This CDR3 comprises 16 residues. CDR1 is SGHNT, CDR2 YENEEA, per germline. The CDR3 reads CASSLDGRGGVDEAFF. CDR3 sequence (DNA): TGTGCCAGCAGCTTAGATGGTCGGGGAGGGGTGGATGAAGCTTTCTTT.